The 26 T cell receptor beta chains presented below share a single source sample, sequenced in a study of Tregs in tolerant kidney transplant recipients. Sequencing was performed with immunoSEQ multiplex PCR; in TCRdb, only in-frame clones are kept and a portion is missing. Its table records about 10,000 clones. The nonmyeloablative bone marrow transplants came from related graft donors, with transient mixed chimerism. Sequenced here: CD8+ T cells from blood (PBMCs), sampled 24 months after the transplant. The source is a human patient who received a combined kidney and bone marrow transplant. Among the T cells, some may be from the graft donor.

This clone ranks as medium-sized (0.01 to 0.1%) in terms of frequency. With the read ending 3 residues before the CDR3 end, the germline J gene is used to fill in that end. The chain carries TRBV13 and TRBJ2-3; 7 nucleotides match TRBD2. Germline loops: CDR1 PRHDT, CDR2 FYEKMQ (reference sequence). The CDR3 consists of 15 residues. With V trimmed by 5 bases and J by 6 bases, 11 bases remained unmatched. The sequenced part of the CDR3 DNA is TGTGCCAGCAGCGCAGGACTAGAGGGGTGGGATACG. As protein: CASSAGLEGWDT. The entire CDR3 sequence reads CASSAGLEGWDTQYF.

As to this clone: The DNA ends 3 residues before the CDR3 does, and the rest of the CDR3 is filled in from the germline J gene. The chain combines TRBV7-8 with TRBJ2-7; 8 nucleotides line up with TRBD2. The CDR3 totals 16 residues. The V and J ends lost 4 bases and 3 bases, in that order; junction bases with no gene match: 11. Germline assignment: CDR1 SGHVS and CDR2 FQNEAQ. The CDR3 DNA, read in part, is TGTGCCAGCAGCTCCCGGGTAACTAGCGGTTACTACGAG. It encodes CASSSRVTSGYYE. The entire CDR3 protein is CASSSRVTSGYYEQYF.

To note about this clone: From the germline J gene comes the end of the CDR3, since the read stops 3 residues before it. The chain uses TRBV7-2 and TRBJ2-3, with 7 bases fitting TRBD2. V was pared by 0 bases and J by 3 bases, with 9 bases of the junction left unmatched. Germline values: CDR1 SGHTA, CDR2 FQGNSA. There are 17 residues in the CDR3. CDR3 DNA, as far as it was read: TGTGCCAGCAGCTTAGCGGTGGGAGGGCGGGGAACAGATACG. Protein sequence: CASSLAVGGRGTDT. The complete CDR3 protein is CASSLAVGGRGTDTQYF.

As to this clone: Sequencing ends 3 residues short of the CDR3 end; the germline J gene provides the rest. This chain joins TRBV5-1 and TRBJ2-5, with TRBD2 identical over 10 bases. There are 16 residues in the CDR3. The J segment lost 4 bases and the V segment lost 0 bases, leaving 6 bases of the junction unmatched. CDR1 is SGHRS, CDR2 YFSETQ, per germline. Incomplete CDR3 DNA: TGCGCCAGCAGCTTGGATCTAGCGGGAGTCGGAGAGACC. It translates to CASSLDLAGVGET. The entire CDR3 protein reads CASSLDLAGVGETQYF.

Remarks on this clone: The read terminates 3 residues before the CDR3 end, so the remaining end is supplied by the germline J gene. The J gene is TRBJ2-1, the V gene TRBV19, with 8 bases fitting TRBD2. The CDR3 spans 14 residues. V shed 7 bases, J shed 6 bases, and the junction held 8 bases outside the gene matches. CDR1 is LNHDA, CDR2 SQIVND, per germline (reference sequence). The sequenced part of the CDR3 DNA is TGTGCCAGTACTCCGAGCGGGAGCCCCAATGAG. Translation gives CASTPSGSPNE. The full-length CDR3 reads as CASTPSGSPNEQFF.

A remark on this clone: The read ends 3 residues shy of where the CDR3 ends; the end is completed using the germline J gene. The chain recombines TRBV7-8 with TRBJ1-1; 8 bases fit TRBD1. After removal of 3 bases from V and 2 bases from J, the junction contained 2 bases not matched to a gene. The CDR3 contains 14 residues. Germline CDR1 and CDR2: SGHVS and FQNEAQ. Here the CDR3 reads CASSLTGANTEAFF. Incomplete CDR3 DNA: TGTGCCAGCAGCTTGACAGGGGCAAACACTGAA. The full variable domain, completed using reference TRBV7-8 and TRBJ1-1, is GAGVSQSPRYKVAKRGQDVALRCDPISGHVSLFWYQQALGQGPEFLTYFQNEAQLDKSGLPSDRFFAERPEGSVSTLKIQRTQQEDSAVYLCASSLTGANTEAFFGQGTRLTVV.

Of note for this clone: The sequenced fragment ends 3 residues before the CDR3 boundary, so the rest is inferred from the germline J gene. The genes are TRBV2 and TRBJ1-2, with TRBD1 matching over 7 bases. V trimming: 11 bases; J trimming: 0 bases; junction bases outside the gene matches: 9. The CDR3 covers 14 residues. CDR1 is SNHLY, CDR2 FYNNEI, per germline. Incomplete CDR3 DNA: TGTGCCGAACACCGGGACAGCCCTAACTATGGC. Translated, it gives CAEHRDSPNYG. The complete CDR3 protein is CAEHRDSPNYGYTF.

Points on this clone: Coverage ceases 3 residues before the CDR3 finishes, and the germline J gene fills in the end. The V gene is TRBV5-4, the J gene TRBJ1-1, with TRBD1 matching 7 bases. V shed 4 bases, J shed 5 bases, and the junction held 5 bases outside the gene matches. The germline gives CDR1 SGHNT, CDR2 YYREEE (reference sequence). This CDR3 contains 13 residues. The sequenced CDR3 bases are TGTGCCAGCAGCCCTTACAGGGGAACTGAA. This gives the protein CASSPYRGTE. The whole CDR3 reads CASSPYRGTEAFF.

About this clone itself: Sequencing ends 3 residues short of the CDR3 end; the germline J gene provides the rest. This chain joins TRBV5-6 and TRBJ2-2; D gene uncertain. The germline CDR1 and CDR2 sequences are SGHDT and YYEEEE. V was trimmed by 4 bases and J by 4 bases, leaving 5 bases between them. The CDR3 consists of 12 residues. The CDR3 bases that were read are TGTGCCAGCAGCCCTATCACCGGGGAG. Translating it yields CASSPITGE. The whole CDR3 sequence is CASSPITGELFF. The variable domain in full, completed from reference TRBV5-6 and TRBJ2-2, reads DAGVTQSPTHLIKTRGQQVTLRCSPKSGHDTVSWYQQALGQGPQFIFQYYEEEERQRGNFPDRFSGHQFPNYSSELNVNALLLGDSALYLCASSPITGELFFGEGSRLTVL.

Note on this clone: Coverage ceases 3 residues before the CDR3 finishes, and the germline J gene fills in the end. The V call is TRBV5-1, the J call TRBJ2-7; 9 nucleotides agree with TRBD2. Germline CDR1 SGHRS, CDR2 YFSETQ. V lost 2 bases to trimming and J lost 0 bases; unmatched junction nucleotides: 6. The CDR3 totals 16 residues. Incomplete CDR3 DNA: TGCGCCAGCAGCTTTACAGTGACTAGCGGCTCCTACGAG. It is translated as CASSFTVTSGSYE. The full CDR3 reads CASSFTVTSGSYEQYF.

To note about this clone: Sequencing ends 3 residues short of the CDR3 end; the germline J gene provides the rest. The chain has TRBV29-1 and TRBJ1-3; no definite D call. Germline-derived CDR1 and CDR2 are SQVTM and ANQGSEA. CDR3 length: 13 residues. The V and J ends lost 4 bases and 0 bases respectively, with 7 bases between them. CDR3 bases read: TGCAGCGTTGGCGGGAGCTCTGGAAACACC. Amino acid sequence: CSVGGSSGNT. The full CDR3 protein is CSVGGSSGNTIYF.

The CDR3 here is CASSLSGDEQYF. CDR3 bases read: TGTGCCAGCAGCCTCTCGGGTGACGAG. This chain links TRBV7-9 with TRBJ2-7, with D hard to call. The CDR3 end is not reached by the read, which stops 3 residues before it; the germline J gene fills it in. The CDR3 is 12 residues long. The V gene lost 5 bases and the J gene lost 5 bases, with 10 bases spanning the gap. Germline values: CDR1 SEHNR, CDR2 FQNEAQ (reference sequence).

In the case of this clone: The read finishes 3 residues shy of the CDR3 end, and the germline J gene is used to complete it. The chain recombines TRBV7-8 with TRBJ2-7; 9 bases line up with TRBD2. With 0 bases clipped from V and 2 bases from J, the junction kept 5 bases outside the gene matches. This CDR3 is built from 16 residues. The germline V gene has CDR1 SGHVS and CDR2 FQNEAQ. The covered CDR3 bases are TGTGCCAGCAGCTTAGCGGCGGGACTAGCCGCCTACGAG. This codes for CASSLAAGLAAYE. The full CDR3 reads CASSLAAGLAAYEQYF.

Remarks on this clone: The CDR3 end falls 3 residues outside the read, so it is completed with the germline J gene. The chain has TRBV6-1 and TRBJ2-2, with 8 bases identical to TRBD2. V lost 2 bases and J lost 5; bases outside the gene matches: 10. The CDR3 extends over 17 amino acids. The germline V gene has CDR1 MNHNS and CDR2 SASEGT. The CDR3 reads CASSEFAGGLGTGELFF. The CDR3 bases that were read are TGTGCCAGCAGTGAATTCGCGGGAGGCTTAGGGACCGGGGAG.

As regards this clone: The read halts 3 residues ahead of the CDR3 end, with the missing end drawn from the germline J gene. This chain links TRBV19 with TRBJ2-3; D may be TRBD1 (5 bases). Trimming cost V 5 bases and J 0 bases, with 15 bases left between them. Germline V gives CDR1 LNHDA, CDR2 SQIVND (reference sequence). The length of the CDR3 is 16 residues. CDR3: CASSESGPSSTDTQYF. The CDR3 DNA, read in part, is TGTGCCAGTAGTGAGTCAGGGCCGTCTAGCACAGATACG.

Worth noting for this clone: The read stops 3 residues short of the end of the CDR3; the missing end is completed from the germline J gene. V usage is TRBV6-2 or TRBV6-3 and J usage is TRBJ2-3, with 12 bases fitting TRBD2. The CDR3 covers 14 residues. Germline CDR1 and CDR2: MNHEY and SVGEGT. Trimming removed 8 bases from V and 4 bases from J; junction bases left unmatched: 4. CDR3 DNA (partial): TGTGCCAGCGGTAGACTAGCGGGAGCAGATACG. Protein product: CASGRLAGADT. The whole CDR3 sequence reads CASGRLAGADTQYF.

In regard to this clone: The read terminates 3 residues ahead of where the CDR3 ends, so the germline J gene completes it. The chain carries TRBV5-1 and TRBJ2-2; D may be TRBD1 (6 bases). This CDR3 has 15 residues. Between the trimmed V and J ends, which lost 0 bases and 10 bases, there was a span of 16 bases. The germline CDR1 and CDR2 sequences are SGHRS and YFSETQ. The sequenced CDR3 bases are TGCGCCAGCAGCTTGGAGAACCAGGGGTCGGAGGAG. Amino acid sequence: CASSLENQGSEE. The CDR3 in full is CASSLENQGSEELFF.

As to this clone: The CDR3 end falls 3 residues outside the read, so it is completed with the germline J gene. The V call is TRBV5-5, the J call TRBJ2-3, with D uncertain. Germline-derived CDR1 and CDR2 are SGHKS and YYEKEE (reference sequence). This CDR3 has 15 amino acids. V lost 4 bases to trimming and J lost 0 bases, with 12 bases between them. This CDR3 is CASSLWQASTDTQYF. The sequenced CDR3 bases are TGTGCCAGCAGCCTATGGCAGGCTAGCACAGATACG. The full variable domain, completed using reference TRBV5-5 and TRBJ2-3, is DAGVTQSPTHLIKTRGQQVTLRCSPISGHKSVSWYQQVLGQGPQFIFQYYEKEERGRGNFPDRFSARQFPNYSSELNVNALLLGDSALYLCASSLWQASTDTQYFGPGTRLTVL.

As for this clone: The read terminates 3 residues before the CDR3 end, so the remaining end is supplied by the germline J gene. V is TRBV30 and J is TRBJ2-7; 7 bases are a match to TRBD1. Germline V CDR1 and CDR2: GTSNPN, SVGIG (reference sequence). This CDR3 is built from 14 residues. With V trimmed by 0 bases and J by 3 bases, 5 bases remained unmatched. CDR3 DNA, as far as it was read: TGTGCCTGGAGTGTCGGGACAGACTGCTACGAG. Its translation is CAWSVGTDCYE. The whole CDR3 sequence is CAWSVGTDCYEQYF.

To note about this clone: The observed sequence ends 3 residues before the CDR3 terminus, with the missing tail filled in from the germline J gene. The chain carries TRBV2 and TRBJ2-7; TRBD2 aligns across 13 bases. The CDR3 consists of 15 residues. Germline CDR1 is SNHLY and CDR2 is FYNNEI. Trimming took 6 bases from V and 5 from J; bases not matched to a gene: 7. The CDR3 bases that were read are TGTGCCAGCAGAACTCCGGGACTAGCGGGGCACGAG. Translating gives CASRTPGLAGHE. The whole CDR3 sequence is CASRTPGLAGHEQYF.

As concerns this clone: The read stops 3 residues short of the end of the CDR3; the missing end is completed from the germline J gene. The V and J genes are TRBV5-4 and TRBJ2-3; 8 bases fit TRBD2. Germline V CDR1 and CDR2: SGHNT, YYREEE (reference sequence). The CDR3 is 14 residues long. V dropped 2 bases and J dropped 5; count of bases not matched to a gene: 4. CDR3 in amino acids: CASSLGAGGDTQYF. CDR3 bases read: TGTGCCAGCAGCTTAGGGGCGGGGGGAGATACG.

On this clone itself: The missing CDR3 end, 3 residues past where the read stops, is filled in from the germline J gene. This chain connects TRBV20-1 to TRBJ2-7; 8 positions agree with TRBD2. The CDR3 has 15 residues. CDR1 is DFQATT and CDR2 is SNEGSKA in the germline V gene (reference sequence). V lost 6 bases to trimming and J lost 6 bases; unmatched junction nucleotides: 16. CDR3 residues: CSAPQLAAPLGEQYF. The sequenced part of the CDR3 DNA is TGCAGTGCCCCACAACTAGCGGCCCCCTTGGGCGAG.

A remark on this clone: The read terminates 3 residues before the CDR3 end, so the remaining end is supplied by the germline J gene. The chain combines TRBV20-1 with TRBJ2-2; D is unclear. V was clipped by 6 bases and J by 4 bases, with 12 bases between them. The length of the CDR3 is 13 residues. The germline V gene encodes CDR1 DFQATT and CDR2 SNEGSKA (reference sequence). CDR3 protein: CSAPPPGTGELFF. Partial CDR3 DNA: TGCAGTGCCCCGCCCCCGGGCACCGGGGAG.

For this clone: The read ends 3 residues early relative to the CDR3; the germline J gene fills the gap. The chain joins TRBV7-9 to TRBJ2-2, with 11 bases identical to TRBD1. The CDR3 loop spans 15 amino acids. Looked up from germline, CDR1 is SEHNR and CDR2 is FQNEAQ (reference sequence). J lost 6 bases, V lost 5 bases, and 5 bases had no gene match. The CDR3 protein is CASSPGTGGPGELFF. CDR3 DNA (partial): TGTGCCAGCAGCCCCGGGACAGGGGGTCCCGGGGAG.

A word on this clone: The read ends 3 residues before the CDR3 terminus; that terminus is restored from the germline J gene. The chain uses TRBV18 and TRBJ2-3; D unclear. Germline loops: CDR1 KGHSH, CDR2 LQKENI. V shed 4 bases and J shed 2 bases, with 13 bases lying between them. The CDR3 runs 15 residues. The sequenced part of the CDR3 DNA is TGTGCCAGCTCACGGGCCTCCCCCTTCACAGATACG. It encodes CASSRASPFTDT. The complete CDR3 reads CASSRASPFTDTQYF.

As regards this clone: The read gets to within 3 residues of the CDR3 end, and the germline J gene fills in the rest. The chain is built from TRBV18 and TRBJ2-1; 16 bases fit TRBD2. This CDR3 comprises 16 residues. Unmatched junction bases numbered 5, after V lost 5 bases and J lost 7 bases. The germline V gene encodes CDR1 KGHSH and CDR2 LQKENI. CDR3 residues: CASSMGLAGGPNEQFF. The covered CDR3 bases are TGTGCCAGCTCAATGGGACTAGCGGGAGGGCCGAATGAG.